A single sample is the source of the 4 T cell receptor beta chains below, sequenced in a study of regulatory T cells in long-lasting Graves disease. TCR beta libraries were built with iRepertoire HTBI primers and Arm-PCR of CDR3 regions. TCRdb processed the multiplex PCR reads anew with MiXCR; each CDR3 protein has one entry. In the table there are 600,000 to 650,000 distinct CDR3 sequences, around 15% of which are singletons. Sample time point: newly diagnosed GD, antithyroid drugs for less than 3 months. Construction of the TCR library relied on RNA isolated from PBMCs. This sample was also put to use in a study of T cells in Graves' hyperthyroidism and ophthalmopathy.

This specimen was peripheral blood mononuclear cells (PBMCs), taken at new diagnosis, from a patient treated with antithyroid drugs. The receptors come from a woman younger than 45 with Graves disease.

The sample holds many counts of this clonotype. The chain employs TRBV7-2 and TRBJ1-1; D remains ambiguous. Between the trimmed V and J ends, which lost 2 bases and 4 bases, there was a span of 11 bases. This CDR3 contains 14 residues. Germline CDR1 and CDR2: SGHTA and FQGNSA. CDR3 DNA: TGTGCCAGCAGCTTACGGTGGCACGCCACTGAAGCTTTCTTT. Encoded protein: CASSLRWHATEAFF.

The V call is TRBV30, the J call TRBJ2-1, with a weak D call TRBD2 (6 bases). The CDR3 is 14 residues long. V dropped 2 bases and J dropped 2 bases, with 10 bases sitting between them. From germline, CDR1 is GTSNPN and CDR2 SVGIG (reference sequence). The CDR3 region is CAWSLAETYNEQFF. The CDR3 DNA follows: TGTGCCTGGAGTTTAGCGGAAACCTACAATGAGCAGTTCTTC.

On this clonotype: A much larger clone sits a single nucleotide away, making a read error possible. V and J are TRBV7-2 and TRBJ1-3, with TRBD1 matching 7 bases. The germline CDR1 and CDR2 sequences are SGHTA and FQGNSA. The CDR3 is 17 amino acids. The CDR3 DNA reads TGTGCCAGCAGCTTGAACCCGACAGGGCTGGCTGGAAGCACCATATATTTT. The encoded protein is CASSLNPTGLAGSTIYF.

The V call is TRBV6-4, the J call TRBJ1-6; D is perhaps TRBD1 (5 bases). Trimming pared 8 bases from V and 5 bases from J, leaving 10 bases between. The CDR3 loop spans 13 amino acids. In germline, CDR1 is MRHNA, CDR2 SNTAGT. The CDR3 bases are TGTGCCAGCGGGGGGGTACATAATTCACCCCTCCACTTT. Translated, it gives CASGGVHNSPLHF.